These 8 T cell receptor beta chains originate from one sample sequenced in a study of naive and memory T cell subsets. TCR cDNA received a 3' ligated oligonucleotide that carried a UMI. Ligated cDNA underwent four rounds of PCR with nested alpha and beta constant region primers and SP2. TCRdb called the 5' RACE reads again in MiXCR, with one record for every CDR3 protein. The repertoire consists of 50,000 or so distinct CDR3 sequences, with 7.2% occurring once and the leading ten covering more than 9.5%. The receptors shown here come from a male donor in good health.

This clonotype was observed at least ten times. The chain is built from TRBV6-2 or TRBV6-3 and TRBJ1-5; D unresolved. V lost 3 bases to trimming and J lost 0 bases, with 21 bases between them. Per the germline V gene, CDR1 is MNHEY and CDR2 is SVGEGT. The CDR3 runs to 19 residues. The CDR3 sequence: CASSYRVSSSAYSNQPQHF. CDR3 in DNA: TGTGCCAGCAGTTATCGCGTGTCGAGCTCGGCTTATAGCAATCAGCCCCAGCATTTT.

This clonotype was detected a few times. The gene calls are TRBV2 and TRBJ2-3; D unresolved. The germline V gene has CDR1 SNHLY and CDR2 FYNNEI. Trimming pared 4 bases from V and 5 bases from J, leaving 4 bases between. The CDR3 consists of 11 residues. CDR3 nucleotide sequence: TGTGCCAGCAGTGTGGGAGATACGCAGTATTTT. It encodes CASSVGDTQYF.

This clonotype was picked up a small number of times. The gene calls are TRBV13 and TRBJ2-5; D remains unclear. The CDR3 is 14 residues long. The V and J ends lost 6 bases and 5 bases respectively, with 16 bases between them. Germline V lookup: CDR1 PRHDT, CDR2 FYEKMQ (reference sequence). The CDR3 sequence: CASRRYSISETQYF. CDR3 coding DNA: TGTGCCAGCAGACGATATAGTATCTCCGAGACCCAGTACTTC.

This clonotype was seen only a few times. The rearrangement joins TRBV6-1 to TRBJ2-6; D might be TRBD1 (5 bases). The germline V and J ends were trimmed by 4 bases and 0 bases, with 7 bases remaining between them. Germline V gene sequence: CDR1 MNHNS, CDR2 SASEGT. The CDR3 extends over 15 amino acids. The CDR3 DNA sequence: TGTGCCAGCAGTGCAGGGAACTCTGGGGCCAACGTCCTGACTTTC. Protein: CASSAGNSGANVLTF.

In its sample, this clonotype was seen many times. The chain uses TRBV18 and TRBJ1-4; D is possibly TRBD1 (6 bases). CDR3 length equals 14 residues. CDR1 and CDR2 (germline): KGHSH, LQKENI. Trimming removed 0 bases from V and 8 bases from J, with 10 bases in between. The CDR3, as DNA: TGTGCCAGCTCACCACCGCAGGGGCAGGAAAAACTGTTTTTT. Encoded protein: CASSPPQGQEKLFF.

Many counts were recorded for this clonotype. The chain carries TRBV11-2 and TRBJ2-1, with D unresolved. The CDR3 length is 13 residues. Trimming took 1 base from V and 10 from J, leaving 11 bases between them. Germline CDR1 reads SGHAT; CDR2 reads FQNNGV. The chain's CDR3 is CASSLGSTLEQFF. The CDR3 nucleotides read TGTGCCAGCAGCTTAGGGAGTACACTCGAGCAGTTCTTC.

This clonotype occurred many times. The chain combines TRBV2 with TRBJ2-1; D is possibly TRBD1 or TRBD2 (5 bases each). V lost 6 bases and J lost 9, with 12 bases in between. Germline CDR1 SNHLY, CDR2 FYNNEI. The CDR3 loop spans 12 amino acids. The CDR3 is CASRPSGPEQFF. CDR3 nucleotides: TGTGCCAGCAGACCCTCGGGGCCTGAGCAGTTCTTC.

This clonotype was seen a handful of times. The J gene is TRBJ1-3, the V gene TRBV9, with D possibly TRBD1 on 5 matching bases. This CDR3 is built from 15 residues. Germline assignment: CDR1 SGDLS and CDR2 YYNGEE. Trimming took off 3 bases at V and 0 bases at J, with 10 bases between the two ends. The CDR3 loop is CASSAGPSSGNTIYF. CDR3 nucleotide sequence: TGTGCCAGCAGCGCGGGGCCCAGCTCTGGAAACACCATATATTTT.